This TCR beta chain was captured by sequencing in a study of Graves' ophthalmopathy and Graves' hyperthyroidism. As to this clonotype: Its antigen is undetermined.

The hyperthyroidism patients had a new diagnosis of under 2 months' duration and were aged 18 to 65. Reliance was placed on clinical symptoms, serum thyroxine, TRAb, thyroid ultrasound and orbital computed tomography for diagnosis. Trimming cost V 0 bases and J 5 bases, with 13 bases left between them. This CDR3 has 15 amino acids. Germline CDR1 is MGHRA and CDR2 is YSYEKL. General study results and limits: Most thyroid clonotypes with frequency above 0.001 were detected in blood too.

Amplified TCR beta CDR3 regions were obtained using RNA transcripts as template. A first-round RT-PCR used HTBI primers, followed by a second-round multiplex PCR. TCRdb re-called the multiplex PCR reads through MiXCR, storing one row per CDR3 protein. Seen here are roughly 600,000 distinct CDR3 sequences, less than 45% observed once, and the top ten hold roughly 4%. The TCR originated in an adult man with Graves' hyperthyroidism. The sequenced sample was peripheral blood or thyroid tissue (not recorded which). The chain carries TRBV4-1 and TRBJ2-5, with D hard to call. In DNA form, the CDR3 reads TGCGCCAGCAGCCAAGACGAAGGTTTTCTTGAGACCCAGTACTTC. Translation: CASSQDEGFLETQYF.